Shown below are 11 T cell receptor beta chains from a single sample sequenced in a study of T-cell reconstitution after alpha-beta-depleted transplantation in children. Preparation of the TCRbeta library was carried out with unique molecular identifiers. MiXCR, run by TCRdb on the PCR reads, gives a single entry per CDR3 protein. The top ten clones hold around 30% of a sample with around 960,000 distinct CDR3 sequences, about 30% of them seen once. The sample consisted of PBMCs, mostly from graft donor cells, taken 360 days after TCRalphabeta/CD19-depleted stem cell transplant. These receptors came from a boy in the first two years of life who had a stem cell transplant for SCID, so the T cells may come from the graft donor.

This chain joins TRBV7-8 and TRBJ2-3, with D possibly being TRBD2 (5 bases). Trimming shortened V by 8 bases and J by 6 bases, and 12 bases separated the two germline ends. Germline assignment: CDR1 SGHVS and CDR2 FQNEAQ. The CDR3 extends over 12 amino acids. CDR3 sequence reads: CASGLATDTQYF. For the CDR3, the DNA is TGTGCCAGCGGGCTAGCAACGGATACGCAGTATTTT.

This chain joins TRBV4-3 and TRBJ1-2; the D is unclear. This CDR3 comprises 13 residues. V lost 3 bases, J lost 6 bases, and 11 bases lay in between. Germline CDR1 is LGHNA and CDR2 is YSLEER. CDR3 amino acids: CASSHLDRDGYTF. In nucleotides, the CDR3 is TGCGCCAGCAGCCACCTGGATCGGGATGGCTACACCTTC.

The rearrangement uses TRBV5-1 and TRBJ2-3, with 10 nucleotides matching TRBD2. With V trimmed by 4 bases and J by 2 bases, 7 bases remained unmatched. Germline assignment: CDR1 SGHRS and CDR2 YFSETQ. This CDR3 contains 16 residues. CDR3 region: CASSKTSGSVTDTQYF. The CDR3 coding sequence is TGCGCCAGCAGCAAGACTAGCGGGTCTGTCACAGATACGCAGTATTTT.

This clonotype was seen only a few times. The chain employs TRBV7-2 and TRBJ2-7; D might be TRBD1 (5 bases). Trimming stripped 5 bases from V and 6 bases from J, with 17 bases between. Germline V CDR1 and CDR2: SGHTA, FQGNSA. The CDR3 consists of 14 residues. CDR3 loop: CASSLSREGAEQYF. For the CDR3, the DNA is TGTGCCAGCAGCCTATCCCGCGAAGGGGCCGAGCAGTACTTC.

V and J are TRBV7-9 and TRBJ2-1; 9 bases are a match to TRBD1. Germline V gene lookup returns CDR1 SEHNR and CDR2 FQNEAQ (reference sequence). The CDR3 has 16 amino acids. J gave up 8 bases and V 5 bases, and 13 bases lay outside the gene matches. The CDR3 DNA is TGTGCCAGCAGCGCGCCCGGGACAGGGCTCAACGATGAGCAGTTCTTC. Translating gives CASSAPGTGLNDEQFF.

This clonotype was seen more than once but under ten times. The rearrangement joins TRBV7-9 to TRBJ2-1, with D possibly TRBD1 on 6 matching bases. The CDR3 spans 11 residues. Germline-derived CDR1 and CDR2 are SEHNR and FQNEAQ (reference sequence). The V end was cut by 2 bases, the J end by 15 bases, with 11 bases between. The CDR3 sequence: CASSLRDTSFF. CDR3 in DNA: TGTGCCAGCAGCTTACGGGACACCTCGTTCTTC.

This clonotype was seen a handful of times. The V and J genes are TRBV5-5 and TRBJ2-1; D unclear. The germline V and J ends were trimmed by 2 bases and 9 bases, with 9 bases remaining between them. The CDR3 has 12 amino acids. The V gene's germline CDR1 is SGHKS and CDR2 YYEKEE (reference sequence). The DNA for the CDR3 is TGTGCCAGCAGCTTTGTAGTAGTTGAGCAGTTCTTC. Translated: CASSFVVVEQFF.

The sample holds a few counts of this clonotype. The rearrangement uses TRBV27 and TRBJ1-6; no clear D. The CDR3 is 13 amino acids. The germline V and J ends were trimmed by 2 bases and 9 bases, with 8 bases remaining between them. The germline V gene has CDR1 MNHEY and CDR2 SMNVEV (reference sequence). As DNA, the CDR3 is TGTGCCAGCAGTTTAAGGGTCACTTCACCCCTCCACTTT. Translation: CASSLRVTSPLHF.

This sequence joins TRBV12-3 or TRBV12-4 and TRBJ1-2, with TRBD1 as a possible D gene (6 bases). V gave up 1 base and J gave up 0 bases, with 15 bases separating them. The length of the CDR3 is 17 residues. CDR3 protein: CASSLGQAHPTNYGYTF. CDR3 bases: TGTGCCAGCAGTTTAGGACAGGCTCACCCAACTAACTATGGCTACACCTTC.

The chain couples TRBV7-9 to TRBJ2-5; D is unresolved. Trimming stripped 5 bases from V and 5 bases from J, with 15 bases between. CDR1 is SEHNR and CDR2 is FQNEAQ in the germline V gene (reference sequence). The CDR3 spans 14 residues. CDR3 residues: CASSPTALRETQYF. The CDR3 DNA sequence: TGTGCCAGCAGCCCCACAGCCTTACGGGAGACCCAGTACTTC.

CDR3 nucleotide sequence: TGTGCCAGCAGCGGAGGACCGACGCGAGAGACCCAGTACTTC. This translates into CASSGGPTRETQYF. The chain combines TRBV5-5 with TRBJ2-5; D might be TRBD2 (5 bases). The CDR3 has 14 residues. Germline V gene data show CDR1 as SGHKS and CDR2 as YYEKEE (reference sequence). V lost 4 bases and J lost 4, with 14 bases in between.